A single TCR beta chain is shown here with its context. Its antigen remains unidentified. Germline V gives CDR1 LNHDA, CDR2 SQIVND (reference sequence). The CDR3 has 16 residues. V lost 4 bases, J lost 2 bases, and 15 bases lay in between. The source of the sample is a study of vaccination and CD4 T cells after COVID-19. In the study overall: Each convalescent patient was PCR positive for SARS-CoV-2 on nasal swab; nine or ten cases were mild and one severe. Median time from COVID diagnosis to post-COVID sampling was over 85 days (35 to 161). Findings and caveats of the study: Convalescent patients saw a median roughly 90% of their reactive clones show up only after vaccination.

TCRdb fed the PCR reads into MiXCR, producing one record per CDR3 protein. The sample gives about 29,000 distinct CDR3 sequences, around 49% of which show up once; 5% to 6% is in the top ten. Time point in this sample: late sampling 161 to 241 days after vaccination in a few convalescent patients. Specimen: CD4+ T cells from blood, collected about 7 months after SARS-CoV-2 vaccination. The TCR comes from a human donor who had recovered from COVID-19. The chain carries TRBV19 and TRBJ1-5, with D perhaps matching TRBD1 (5 bases). The CDR3 nucleotides are TGTGCCAGTAGTAATCCAGGGACGTTTGGCAATCAGCCCCAGCATTTT. Its translation is CASSNPGTFGNQPQHF.